Detailed here is one TCR beta chain. TCRdb re-called the reads with MiXCR, one entry per CDR3 protein. This sample has about 160,000 distinct CDR3 sequences, with 17% found just once. This sample was taken from a study of T cell repertoires in cytomegalovirus infection. The junction had 7 bases not matched to a gene; V was cut back by 3 bases and J by 7 bases. The CDR3 is 13 residues long. Germline loops: CDR1 SGHKS, CDR2 YYEKEE (reference sequence). The sequenced sample was CD8+ T cells from PBMCs. The sequence came from a human donor in good health (CMV status not recorded). Some clones in this sample may be carry-over from other donors' samples. This chain joins TRBV5-5 and TRBJ2-7; 7 bases map to TRBD1. DNA of the CDR3: TGTGCCAGCAGCTCCCAGACAGGGAATGAGCAGTACTTC. This encodes CASSSQTGNEQYF.